Shown below are 27 T cell receptor beta chains from a single sample sequenced in a study of T cell responses to AZD1222 COVID-19 vaccine. TCRdb's copy holds only in-frame clones and misses some; the assay was immunoSEQ multiplex PCR. The data contain about 59,000 clones, nearly 90% of them singletons. Sample: peripheral blood, taken 28 days after the second AZD1222 dose. Receptor source: an adult who received the AZD1222 COVID-19 vaccine.

CDR3: CATSGVNSNQPQHF. The CDR3 coding sequence is TGTGCCACGTCAGGGGTTAATAGCAATCAGCCCCAGCATTTT. The chain carries TRBV19 and TRBJ1-5; TRBD1 is a possible D gene (6 bases). This CDR3 region has 14 residues. V was trimmed by 10 bases and J by 0 bases, leaving 13 bases between them. The germline CDR1 and CDR2 sequences are LNHDA and SQIVND (reference sequence).

The rearrangement joins TRBV5-6 to TRBJ2-1, with D possibly being TRBD2 (5 bases). CDR3 length: 15 residues. Trimming removed 6 bases from V and 0 bases from J, with 13 bases in between. Germline lookup yields CDR1 SGHDT and CDR2 YYEEEE. The CDR3 protein is CASTYGGLSYNEQFF. The CDR3 DNA is TGTGCCAGCACCTATGGCGGACTCTCCTACAATGAGCAGTTCTTC.

This sequence joins TRBV10-3 and TRBJ2-5; possible D gene TRBD2, 5 bases. The CDR3 contains 15 residues. Germline V gene data show CDR1 as ENHRY and CDR2 as SYGVKD. V lost 4 bases to trimming and J lost 5 bases, with 17 bases between them. The CDR3 nucleotides read TGTGCCATCAGTGTGAGGGAGAATCCCAAGGAGACCCAGTACTTC. Encoded protein: CAISVRENPKETQYF.

The chain uses TRBV9 and TRBJ2-2, with D maybe TRBD1 (7 bases). Germline CDR1 is SGDLS and CDR2 is YYNGEE. The V gene lost 0 bases and the J gene lost 5 bases, with 11 bases spanning the gap. The CDR3 covers 15 residues. In nucleotides, the CDR3 is TGTGCCAGCAGCGTAGATCCAGGGGGGACCGGGGAGCTGTTTTTT. This codes for CASSVDPGGTGELFF.

J is TRBJ1-3 and V is TRBV4-2; 9 bases align to TRBD1. The CDR3 runs to 16 residues. Trimming cost V 0 bases and J 4 bases; bases outside gene matches: 4. CDR1 is LGHNA and CDR2 is YNFKEQ in the germline V gene. CDR3 DNA: TGTGCCAGCAGCCAAGATAGACAGGGGGTGGGAAACACCATATATTTT. This gives the protein CASSQDRQGVGNTIYF.

This chain joins TRBV7-2 and TRBJ1-1; no definite D call. The CDR3 runs 14 residues. CDR1 and CDR2 from the germline V gene are SGHTA and FQGNSA. V lost 0 bases and J 2 bases, leaving 7 bases between the germline ends. CDR3 DNA sequence: TGTGCCAGCAGCTTAGCGGGGTTCAACACTGAAGCTTTCTTT. This encodes CASSLAGFNTEAFF.

This sequence joins TRBV28 and TRBJ1-3; possibly TRBD1 for D (6 bases). The V end was cut by 8 bases, the J end by 4 bases, with 15 bases between. The CDR3 length is 14 residues. Germline-derived CDR1 and CDR2 are MDHEN and SYDVKM. CDR3 nucleotides: TGTGCCAGCTCCGGGACAAATCTAGGAAACACCATATATTTT. Translated, it gives CASSGTNLGNTIYF.

The chain has TRBV6-4 and TRBJ1-2; 7 bases are a match to TRBD1. The CDR3 has 14 amino acids. Unmatched junction bases numbered 10, after V lost 5 bases and J lost 7 bases. Germline V gene data show CDR1 as MRHNA and CDR2 as SNTAGT. CDR3 DNA sequence: TGTGCCAGCAGTCCCGGGACAGTTTCTCGTGGCTACACCTTC. Its protein product is CASSPGTVSRGYTF.

This clone was recorded only once. The chain has TRBV29-1 and TRBJ1-2; D might be TRBD1 (5 bases). The CDR3 loop spans 11 amino acids. Germline V gives CDR1 SQVTM, CDR2 ANQGSEA. The V end was cut by 4 bases, the J end by 7 bases, with 10 bases between. The chain's CDR3 is CSVVWGSGYTF. CDR3 in DNA: TGCAGCGTTGTTTGGGGGTCTGGCTACACCTTC.

This rearrangement joins TRBV25-1 to TRBJ1-4, with D tentatively TRBD1 (5 bases). V lost 1 base and J lost 3, with 9 bases in between. CDR3 length equals 15 residues. Germline V CDR1 and CDR2: MGHDK, SYGVNS. The CDR3 spells CASSEWDGANEKLFF. The DNA for the CDR3 is TGTGCCAGCAGTGAATGGGACGGAGCTAATGAAAAACTGTTTTTT. Supplemented by reference TRBV25-1 and TRBJ1-4, the full variable domain reads EADIYQTPRYLVIGTGKKITLECSQTMGHDKMYWYQQDPGMELHLIHYSYGVNSTEKGDLSSESTVSRIRTEHFPLTLESARPSHTSQYLCASSEWDGANEKLFFGSGTQLSVL.

The gene calls are TRBV29-1 and TRBJ2-7, with D perhaps matching TRBD1 (5 bases). Germline V gene sequence: CDR1 SQVTM, CDR2 ANQGSEA. V was shortened by 6 bases and J by 5 bases, with 14 bases between the two germline ends. The CDR3 is 12 amino acids. This chain's CDR3 is CSVQGLGHEQYF. CDR3 nucleotide sequence: TGCAGCGTCCAGGGTCTGGGCCACGAGCAGTACTTC.

The V call is TRBV5-4, the J call TRBJ1-6; TRBD1 is a possible D gene (5 bases). Germline CDR1 SGHNT, CDR2 YYREEE (reference sequence). The CDR3 is made up of 15 amino acids. V was pared by 4 bases and J by 9 bases, with 17 bases between. The CDR3 region is CASSVIGGLGSPLHF. The CDR3 DNA sequence: TGTGCCAGCAGCGTCATTGGGGGACTTGGTTCACCCCTCCACTTT.

The CDR3 protein is CASSVRLAGWTQYF. CDR3 DNA: TGTGCCAGCAGCGTCCGGTTAGCTGGTTGGACCCAGTACTTC. This chain joins TRBV5-5 and TRBJ2-5; D ambiguous. The CDR3 sequence is 14 residues long. V lost 4 bases and J lost 7, with 17 bases in between. Germline V CDR1 and CDR2: SGHKS, YYEKEE (reference sequence).

This clone was detected once. The V call is TRBV6-5, the J call TRBJ2-7; possibly TRBD1 for D (5 bases). The germline gives CDR1 MNHEY, CDR2 SVGAGI. This CDR3 contains 14 residues. V was pared by 5 bases and J by 4 bases, with 15 bases between. This CDR3 reads CASSPSQGVYEQYF. The DNA of the CDR3 is TGTGCCAGCAGTCCATCTCAAGGGGTTTACGAGCAGTACTTC.

Sample share makes this clone medium-sized. The CDR3 DNA reads TGTGCCAGCAGTTACGAGGAGAGCTCCTACGAGCAGTACTTC. This encodes CASSYEESSYEQYF. This chain links TRBV6-5 with TRBJ2-7, with D uncertain. The germline V gene has CDR1 MNHEY and CDR2 SVGAGI. CDR3 length: 14 amino acids. V lost 2 bases to trimming and J lost 0 bases, with 8 bases between them.

The chain carries TRBV10-2 and TRBJ2-7; D tentatively reads TRBD1 or TRBD2 (5 bases each). The germline V gene encodes CDR1 WSHSY and CDR2 SAAADI. Trimming cost V 7 bases and J 6 bases, with 19 bases left between them. The CDR3 is made up of 14 amino acids. DNA of the CDR3: TGCGCCAGCACCGTGACAGCTCCGAGGGGCGAGCAGTACTTC. Amino acids: CASTVTAPRGEQYF.

The chain has TRBV16 and TRBJ2-7; D is undetermined. CDR1 KGHSY and CDR2 FQNENV come from the germline V gene. Trimming cost V 1 base and J 5 bases, with 3 bases left between them. CDR3 length: 11 amino acids. CDR3 in amino acids: CASSQFHEQYF. The CDR3 DNA sequence: TGTGCCAGCAGCCAATTTCACGAGCAGTACTTC.

The rearrangement joins TRBV5-1 to TRBJ2-7, with TRBD2 matching 14 bases. The CDR3 has 18 residues. The V gene end was trimmed by 2 bases and the J gene end by 6 bases; junction bases not matched to a gene: 13. Germline CDR1 and CDR2: SGHRS and YFSETQ. The CDR3 DNA reads TGCGCCAGCAGCTTTTTGACTAGCGGGGGGGCCGGTTCGCCCGAGCAGTACTTC. Translating gives CASSFLTSGGAGSPEQYF. Looking up the rest from reference TRBV5-1 and TRBJ2-7 gives the full variable domain: KAGVTQTPRYLIKTRGQQVTLSCSPISGHRSVSWYQQTPGQGLQFLFEYFSETQRNKGNFPGRFSGRQFSNSRSEMNVSTLELGDSALYLCASSFLTSGGAGSPEQYFGPGTRLTVT.

This clone has just one count. The chain has TRBV5-5 and TRBJ2-6; a possible D gene is TRBD2 (6 bases). Between the trimmed V and J ends, which lost 0 bases and 0 bases, there was a span of 10 bases. Germline CDR1 SGHKS, CDR2 YYEKEE (reference sequence). This CDR3 is 17 amino acids long. The DNA for the CDR3 is TGTGCCAGCAGCTTGGTAGCGGCCAGCTCTGGGGCCAACGTCCTGACTTTC. It specifies CASSLVAASSGANVLTF.

The CDR3 nucleotides read TGTGCCAGTAGTTTGAGAGAGACCCAGTACTTC. Encoded protein: CASSLRETQYF. This rearrangement joins TRBV19 to TRBJ2-5; D not certain. The V gene's germline CDR1 is LNHDA and CDR2 SQIVND (reference sequence). V was clipped by 5 bases and J by 4 bases, with 5 bases between them. The CDR3 is 11 residues long.

This chain connects TRBV7-9 to TRBJ1-4; 9 bases align to TRBD1. The V gene end was trimmed by 4 bases and the J gene end by 0 bases; junction bases not matched to a gene: 9. The CDR3 sequence is 18 residues long. CDR1 and CDR2 (germline): SEHNR, FQNEAQ (reference sequence). DNA for the CDR3: TGTGCCAGCAGCTCCACTGACAGGGGGGTAGCAACTAATGAAAAACTGTTTTTT. It codes for CASSSTDRGVATNEKLFF.

This sequence joins TRBV9 and TRBJ2-7; weak D call: TRBD1 (6 bases). The CDR3 is 16 amino acids. Trimming removed 0 bases from V and 4 bases from J, with 17 bases in between. From germline, CDR1 is SGDLS and CDR2 YYNGEE. CDR3 nucleotides: TGTGCCAGCAGCGTAGCGGGGACAACGGAGATTTACGAGCAGTACTTC. Translation: CASSVAGTTEIYEQYF.

The V gene is TRBV7-9, the J gene TRBJ2-7; weak D call: TRBD2 (5 bases). With 4 bases removed from V and 7 bases from J, the gap between germline ends came to 11 bases. CDR3 length: 12 amino acids. The germline gives CDR1 SEHNR, CDR2 FQNEAQ (reference sequence). The CDR3 region has the DNA TGTGCCAGCAGCTCGGGGTCGCAAGAGCAGTACTTC. Amino acids: CASSSGSQEQYF.

The chain joins TRBV10-3 to TRBJ1-2, with no clear D. The germline CDR1 and CDR2 sequences are ENHRY and SYGVKD. CDR3 size: 14 residues. Trimming cost V 10 bases and J 1 base, with 16 bases left between them. The CDR3 loop is CATLGGMVNYGYTF. CDR3 coding DNA: TGTGCCACCCTCGGTGGTATGGTTAACTATGGCTACACCTTC.

Only one count was recorded for this clone. The V call is TRBV10-3, the J call TRBJ1-3; 7 bases are a match to TRBD1. Germline V gene data show CDR1 as ENHRY and CDR2 as SYGVKD. V was clipped by 7 bases and J by 2 bases; unmatched bases: 11. There are 16 residues in the CDR3. CDR3 sequence: CAIKMQGETAGNTIYF. The CDR3 region has the DNA TGTGCCATCAAGATGCAGGGGGAGACCGCTGGAAACACCATATATTTT.

As DNA, the CDR3 is TGTGCCAGCAGTTTATCCGCCGGGGAGCTGTTTTTT. Its protein product is CASSLSAGELFF. The genes are TRBV27 and TRBJ2-2; D is unresolved. The V end was cut by 0 bases, the J end by 6 bases, with 2 bases between. CDR1 is MNHEY and CDR2 is SMNVEV in the germline V gene (reference sequence). The length of the CDR3 is 12 residues.

This chain joins TRBV19 and TRBJ1-5, with unresolved D. Between the trimmed V and J ends, which lost 3 bases and 6 bases, there was a span of 9 bases. This CDR3 contains 13 residues. The germline V gene encodes CDR1 LNHDA and CDR2 SQIVND (reference sequence). The CDR3 sequence: CASSIMVGQPQHF. In nucleotides, the CDR3 is TGTGCCAGTAGTATCATGGTAGGTCAGCCCCAGCATTTT.